These T cell receptor beta chains were read from a single sample in a study of shared clonotypes between healthy human individuals. The assay was immunoSEQ multiplex PCR, and TCRdb's table has in-frame clones only and misses some. The sample has fewer than 850,000 clones, roughly 87% seen once. The sample consisted of memory CD8+ T cells from PBMCs. Source of these receptors: a man between 18 and 29 years old in good health. Some clones in this sample may be carry-over from other donors' samples. CDR3s include the opening cysteine and the closing phenylalanine or tryptophan. D genes are given only for firm matches. Not every row has a clone size; where given, it reads once, few, many or a size class.

size: -; D: -; J: TRBJ1-1; V: TRBV30; DNA: TGTGCCTGGAGTGTATCCAGCACTGAAGCTTTCTTT; CDR3: CAWSVSSTEAFF
size: -; D: -; J: TRBJ2-3; V: TRBV6-5; DNA: TGTGCCAGCAGTTTGCGATCCCTCATCGGCACAGATACGCAGTATTTT; CDR3: CASSLRSLIGTDTQYF
size: -; D: -; J: TRBJ1-2; V: TRBV6-1; DNA: TGTGCCAGCAGTGGCCAACAACAGGGCTACAACTATGGCTACACCTTC; CDR3: CASSGQQQGYNYGYTF
size: -; D: -; J: TRBJ2-7; V: TRBV19; DNA: TGTGCCAGTAGTGCAGCGGTAACTCCCTCCTACGAGCAGTACTTC; CDR3: CASSAAVTPSYEQYF
size: -; D: -; J: TRBJ1-5; V: TRBV27; DNA: TGTGCCAGCAGTTTCGGGTGGAATCAGCCCCAGCATTTT; CDR3: CASSFGWNQPQHF
size: -; D: -; J: TRBJ1-1; V: TRBV19; DNA: TGTGCCAGTAGTGCCCTATCGGTGATGGGGATTGACACTGAAGCTTTCTTT; CDR3: CASSALSVMGIDTEAFF
size: -; D: -; J: TRBJ1-2; V: TRBV9; DNA: TGTGCCAGCAGCGTAGCGGGGGGCCCGTCCCTCAACTATGGCTACACCTTC; CDR3: CASSVAGGPSLNYGYTF
size: -; D: -; J: TRBJ2-7; V: TRBV29-1; DNA: TGCAGCGTTGACGGGATAGGTACTCTTAGCTCCTACGAGCAGTACTTC; CDR3: CSVDGIGTLSSYEQYF
size: -; D: TRBD2; J: TRBJ2-1; V: TRBV4-1; DNA: TGCGCCAGCAGCCCGACGGATAGCGGGAGGGCCGTCAATGAGCAGTTCTTC; CDR3: CASSPTDSGRAVNEQFF
size: -; D: TRBD2; J: TRBJ2-1; V: TRBV7-7; DNA: TGTGCCAGCAGCCAATACGGACTAGTTTTGTACAATGAGCAGTTCTTC; CDR3: CASSQYGLVLYNEQFF
size: -; D: -; J: TRBJ1-5; V: TRBV19; DNA: TGTGCCAGTAGTATAGGCCCGGGGCTCGGGTGGGATCAGCCCCAGCATTTT; CDR3: CASSIGPGLGWDQPQHF
size: -; D: -; J: TRBJ1-2; V: TRBV9; DNA: TGTGCTAGCCGGGGGGCTCGGTTCTATGGCTACACCTTC; CDR3: CASRGARFYGYTF
size: -; D: TRBD2; J: TRBJ2-4; V: TRBV13; DNA: TGTGCCAGCAGCTCCGGGACTAGCGGAGTAGCCAAAAACATTCAGTACTTC; CDR3: CASSSGTSGVAKNIQYF
size: -; D: -; J: TRBJ1-5; V: TRBV7-6; DNA: TGTGCCAGCAGCTTAGCTGCCGGACAATTCAATCAGCCCCAGCATTTT; CDR3: CASSLAAGQFNQPQHF
size: once; D: -; J: TRBJ1-6; V: TRBV30; DNA: TGTGCCTGGGGGAGCATGGATAATTCACCCCTCCACTTT; CDR3: CAWGSMDNSPLHF
size: -; D: -; J: TRBJ1-5; V: TRBV18; DNA: TGTGCCAGCTCACCCAAGTATGTGGTTTTGGTCGGCAATCAGCCCCAGCATTTT; CDR3: CASSPKYVVLVGNQPQHF
size: -; D: -; J: TRBJ2-7; V: TRBV2; DNA: TGTGCCAGCAGCGAGGCGTGGGTAGAGATGAGCTACGAGCAGTACTTC; CDR3: CASSEAWVEMSYEQYF
size: -; D: -; J: TRBJ1-3; V: TRBV5-6; DNA: TGTGCCAGCAGCTTGGGTGGAAACACCATATATTTT; CDR3: CASSLGGNTIYF
size: -; D: -; J: TRBJ2-1; V: TRBV27; DNA: TGTGCCAGCAGTTTCAGGCTAGCGTCTTACAATGAGCAGTTCTTC; CDR3: CASSFRLASYNEQFF
size: -; D: -; J: TRBJ2-7; V: TRBV25-1; DNA: TGTGCCAGCAGTGATCCCACCAGGCTTTCCTACGAGCAGTACTTC; CDR3: CASSDPTRLSYEQYF
size: -; D: -; J: TRBJ1-2; V: TRBV9; DNA: TGTGCCAGCAGCGTAGGGTGGGAGACTGGAGATCATAACTATGGCTACACCTTC; CDR3: CASSVGWETGDHNYGYTF
size: few; D: TRBD2; J: TRBJ2-4; V: TRBV11-2; DNA: TGTGCCAGCAGCCAATCTAGCGGGAGGGAAAACATTCAGTACTTC; CDR3: CASSQSSGRENIQYF
size: -; D: TRBD2; J: TRBJ2-1; V: TRBV7-2; DNA: TGTGCCAGCAGTTATGAGACTAGCGGGATCAGGAATGAGCAGTTCTTC; CDR3: CASSYETSGIRNEQFF
size: -; D: TRBD2; J: TRBJ2-3; V: TRBV29-1; DNA: TGCAGCGTTGAAATTATGAAGGGACTAGCGGCCCTTATGGATACGCAGTATTTT; CDR3: CSVEIMKGLAALMDTQYF
size: once; D: -; J: TRBJ2-7; V: TRBV13; DNA: TGTGCCAGCAGCCCCGGGGACCGGCGGGTCCACGAGCAGTACTTC; CDR3: CASSPGDRRVHEQYF
size: -; D: TRBD1; J: TRBJ1-4; V: TRBV5-4; DNA: TGTGCCAGCAGCCCGTCCCGGGACAGGGAGGCTAATGAAAAACTGTTTTTT; CDR3: CASSPSRDREANEKLFF
size: many; D: TRBD1; J: TRBJ2-7; V: TRBV4-1; DNA: TGCGCCAGCAGCCTTGGACAGGGGGCCCTCAACGAGCAGTACTTC; CDR3: CASSLGQGALNEQYF
size: -; D: -; J: TRBJ2-1; V: TRBV10-3; DNA: TGTGCCATCAGTGAGCCCCTCTACAATGAGCAGTTCTTC; CDR3: CAISEPLYNEQFF
size: -; D: -; J: TRBJ2-7; V: TRBV21-1; DNA: TGTGCCAGCAGCAAATGTGAGACGCTCGACGACGAGCAGTACTTC; CDR3: CASSKCETLDDEQYF
size: -; D: -; J: TRBJ2-7; V: TRBV9; DNA: TGTGCCAGCAGTGACTCGGGGGACGAGCAGTACTTC; CDR3: CASSDSGDEQYF
size: -; D: TRBD2; J: TRBJ2-3; V: TRBV9; DNA: TGTGCCAGCAGCGTAGATCAGCGGGGGACAGATACGCAGTATTTT; CDR3: CASSVDQRGTDTQYF
size: once; D: -; J: TRBJ1-1; V: TRBV29-1; DNA: TGCAGCGTTCTCTCTACGGGTACTGAAGCTTTCTTT; CDR3: CSVLSTGTEAFF
size: -; D: -; J: TRBJ2-6; V: TRBV4-3; DNA: TGCGCCAGCAGCCAAGTAGTTATCTCTGGGGCCAACGTCCTGACTTTC; CDR3: CASSQVVISGANVLTF
size: once; D: -; J: TRBJ2-7; V: TRBV4-3; DNA: TGCGCCAGCAGCCAAGATCGCAGGGCCTACGAGCAGTACTTC; CDR3: CASSQDRRAYEQYF
size: -; D: TRBD2; J: TRBJ2-3; V: TRBV7-9; DNA: TGTGCCAGCAGCTTCGTACTAGCGGGCCACACAGATACGCAGTATTTT; CDR3: CASSFVLAGHTDTQYF
size: -; D: -; J: TRBJ2-7; V: TRBV27; DNA: TGTGCCAGCAGCCCACAGACGCCTTCCTACGAGCAGTACTTC; CDR3: CASSPQTPSYEQYF
size: -; D: TRBD2; J: TRBJ2-3; V: TRBV7-9; DNA: TGTGCCAGCAGCTTAAGTAGCGGGTTCGCAGATACGCAGTATTTT; CDR3: CASSLSSGFADTQYF
size: -; D: TRBD2; J: TRBJ2-2; V: TRBV7-9; DNA: TGTGCCAGCAGCTTGGTACTAGCGGGAGGTACCGGGGAGCTGTTTTTT; CDR3: CASSLVLAGGTGELFF
size: -; D: TRBD2; J: TRBJ2-1; V: TRBV25-1; DNA: TGTGCCAGCCAAAGCGGGAGAAGCAACAATGAGCAGTTCTTC; CDR3: CASQSGRSNNEQFF
size: -; D: TRBD2; J: TRBJ2-1; V: TRBV9; DNA: TGTGCCAGCAGCTTCCCCCGGGGACTAGCGGGGTCTCTGGCAAATGAGCAGTTCTTC; CDR3: CASSFPRGLAGSLANEQFF
size: -; D: TRBD1; J: TRBJ2-1; V: TRBV27; DNA: TGTGCCAGCAGTCTAGGACAGGGGGCCGATGAGCAGTTCTTC; CDR3: CASSLGQGADEQFF
size: -; D: TRBD1; J: TRBJ2-1; V: TRBV28; DNA: TGTGCCAGCAGTCCCCGACCTCCCGGGACAGGGTTATACAATGAGCAGTTCTTC; CDR3: CASSPRPPGTGLYNEQFF
size: -; D: -; J: TRBJ1-2; V: TRBV13; DNA: TGTGCCAGCAGCCCCGCCGGCGGGGGCAAAGACTATGGCTACACCTTC; CDR3: CASSPAGGGKDYGYTF
size: -; D: -; J: TRBJ1-5; V: TRBV9; DNA: TGTGCCAGCAGCCCTCACTTAAATAGCAATCAGCCCCAGCATTTT; CDR3: CASSPHLNSNQPQHF
size: -; D: -; J: TRBJ2-1; V: TRBV7-2; DNA: TGTGCCAGCAGCTCGCCTTGGGATGAGCAGTTCTTC; CDR3: CASSSPWDEQFF
size: -; D: -; J: TRBJ2-7; V: TRBV13; DNA: TGTGCCAGCAGCCCCCCCGGGACCCGGGAGCAGTACTTC; CDR3: CASSPPGTREQYF
size: -; D: -; J: TRBJ1-2; V: TRBV13; DNA: TGTGCCAGCAGCGTAACGTCTCTCTACACCTTC; CDR3: CASSVTSLYTF
size: many; D: TRBD1; J: TRBJ1-2; V: TRBV9; DNA: TGTGCCAGCAGCGCGGGACAGCGCGCTAACTATGGCTACACCTTC; CDR3: CASSAGQRANYGYTF
size: few; D: TRBD2; J: TRBJ2-3; V: TRBV7-8; DNA: TGTGCCAGCAGCCCGGTGGTAGCGGGGATAACAGATACGCAGTATTTT; CDR3: CASSPVVAGITDTQYF
size: -; D: -; J: TRBJ1-1; V: TRBV6-5; DNA: TGTGCCAGCAGTTACTCGAGGCGAAGTCCTGAAGCTTTCTTT; CDR3: CASSYSRRSPEAFF
size: -; D: -; J: TRBJ2-7; V: TRBV7-9; DNA: TGTGCCAGCAGCTTAGTGGGACCAGTGAACGAGCAGTACTTC; CDR3: CASSLVGPVNEQYF